What follows is one TCR beta chain and its context. The entry originates in a study of blood T cell repertoires in COVID-19. Original processing notes: From reference gene primer amplification, estimates of nucleated cell counts were derived. The method was immunoSEQ multiplex PCR; TCRdb's version includes in-frame clones alone and lacks a portion of them. V and J calls and clone size are as listed in that table; D and trimming were resolved from the DNA. There are some 300,000 clones in the sample; approximately 86% occur only once, and around 3.9% lies in the top ten. V lost 4 bases to trimming and J lost 6 bases; unmatched junction nucleotides: 10. Per the germline V gene, CDR1 is SGHRS and CDR2 is YFSETQ. This CDR3 has 16 residues.

The clonotype comes from a woman aged 50 to 65 with active or convalescent COVID-19. The chain combines TRBV5-1 with TRBJ1-3; TRBD1 agrees at 10 bases. The sequenced sample was peripheral blood. The CDR3, as DNA: TGCGCCAGCAGCCCGTCCCCCGGGACAGGGGTAAACACCATATATTTT. Translating it yields CASSPSPGTGVNTIYF.